One sample yielded the 27 T cell receptor beta chains listed below, sequenced in a study of stem cell transplantation in POMP-related autoinflammatory disease. Using immunoSEQ multiplex PCR, the repertoire was profiled, and TCRdb retains in-frame clones only, with some absent. The table records 30,000 or so clones, about 91% of them present only once. Sequencing was performed on CD4+ T cells from PBMCs, taken before stem cell transplantation. The receptor source for this set is a human donor with POMP-related autoinflammation and immune dysregulation (PRAID).

This clone was detected once. The V gene is TRBV6-1, the J gene TRBJ2-3, with 13 nucleotides matching TRBD2. Germline V gives CDR1 MNHNS, CDR2 SASEGT. The ends lost 11 bases at V and 4 bases at J; junction bases unmatched: 6. This CDR3 region has 14 residues. For the CDR3, the DNA is TGTGCCTGCCGACTAGCGGGGGGCCCAGATACGCAGTATTTT. Protein product: CACRLAGGPDTQYF.

V usage is TRBV5-1 and J usage is TRBJ2-1; TRBD1 is a possible D gene (5 bases). The V end lost 3 bases, the J end lost 0 bases, and 10 bases lay between the germline ends. The length of the CDR3 is 15 residues. The germline V gene encodes CDR1 SGHRS and CDR2 YFSETQ. CDR3 DNA sequence: TGCGCCAGCAGCTCGACAGATCCCTCCTACAATGAGCAGTTCTTC. Protein: CASSSTDPSYNEQFF.

The chain employs TRBV18 and TRBJ1-2, with D perhaps matching TRBD1 (6 bases). This CDR3 has 15 amino acids. The ends were cut back, 2 bases at V and 2 bases at J, with 12 bases in the middle. The germline V gene has CDR1 KGHSH and CDR2 LQKENI. CDR3 nucleotides: TGTGCCAGCTCACCAGGGGGCTTTAACAACTATGGCTACACCTTC. It translates to CASSPGGFNNYGYTF.

A single count supports this clone. The rearrangement links TRBV11-1 to TRBJ2-1; possibly TRBD2 for D (6 bases). V lost 5 bases to trimming and J lost 12 bases, with 14 bases between them. This CDR3 is 12 amino acids long. Germline V lookup: CDR1 SGHAT, CDR2 FQDESV (reference sequence). DNA of the CDR3: TGTGCCAGCAGCGAGAATCGGGGGACGCAGTTCTTC. This encodes CASSENRGTQFF.

The chain employs TRBV9 and TRBJ2-1; TRBD2 matches 11 bases. The germline V gene encodes CDR1 SGDLS and CDR2 YYNGEE. This CDR3 contains 19 residues. The ends lost 0 bases at V and 7 bases at J; junction bases unmatched: 15. CDR3 amino acids: CASSVGTGLTSGRLNEQFF. The CDR3, as DNA: TGTGCCAGCAGCGTAGGGACAGGGTTAACTAGCGGGAGACTTAATGAGCAGTTCTTC.

Points on this clone: Its ends do not fully match the called genes, so a read error is possible. V and J are TRBV6-5 and TRBJ2-7, with 13 bases matching TRBD2. This CDR3 has 15 amino acids. Germline V gives CDR1 MNHEY, CDR2 SVGAGI. The CDR3 protein is CASSHGLAGAREQCF. The CDR3 coding sequence is TGTGCCAGCAGCCATGGACTAGCGGGAGCGCGGGAGCAGTGCTTC.

This chain links TRBV9 with TRBJ2-5; weak D call: TRBD2 (5 bases). Germline V gives CDR1 SGDLS, CDR2 YYNGEE. V lost 2 bases to trimming and J lost 2 bases, with 10 bases between them. The CDR3 totals 14 residues. The CDR3 region has the DNA TGTGCCAGCAGCGTCCGGGGTCAGCAAGAGACCCAGTACTTC. Translated, it gives CASSVRGQQETQYF.

This chain links TRBV5-1 with TRBJ1-4, with D possibly TRBD1 on 5 matching bases. Germline V gene sequence: CDR1 SGHRS, CDR2 YFSETQ. Trimming took 7 bases from V and 5 from J, leaving 18 bases between them. This CDR3 region has 15 residues. The CDR3 is CASGDPGLRNEKLFF. The DNA of the CDR3 is TGCGCCAGCGGAGACCCGGGACTCAGAAATGAAAAACTGTTTTTT.

The gene calls are TRBV6-5 and TRBJ1-1; 7 positions match TRBD1. Germline CDR1 and CDR2: MNHEY and SVGAGI. This CDR3 comprises 15 residues. With V trimmed by 1 base and J by 1 base, 3 bases remained unmatched. CDR3 bases: TGTGCCAGCAGTTACTACCGGGACAGGAACACTGAAGCTTTCTTT. Its protein is CASSYYRDRNTEAFF.

In this sample, this clone turned up once. The chain carries TRBV7-6 and TRBJ2-1; 11 nucleotides agree with TRBD2. The CDR3 runs to 15 residues. Trimming removed 4 bases from V and 7 bases from J; junction bases left unmatched: 6. Germline V gene data show CDR1 as SGHVS and CDR2 as FNYEAQ. CDR3 residues: CASSSRLAGRNEQFF. The CDR3 region has the DNA TGTGCCAGCAGCTCAAGACTAGCGGGGCGTAATGAGCAGTTCTTC.

The gene calls are TRBV6-1 and TRBJ2-7; D is ambiguous. Germline CDR1 reads MNHNS; CDR2 reads SASEGT. V lost 10 bases and J lost 3, with 16 bases in between. The CDR3 contains 13 residues. The CDR3 spells CATRPGSIYEQYF. CDR3 in DNA: TGTGCCACCCGACCGGGCTCTATCTACGAGCAGTACTTC.

This sequence joins TRBV4-2 and TRBJ2-2, with TRBD2 matching over 8 bases. CDR1 and CDR2 (germline): LGHNA, YNFKEQ. CDR3 length: 19 residues. Unmatched junction bases numbered 14, after V lost 0 bases and J lost 5 bases. The CDR3 sequence is CASSQDARGGQRKTGELFF. CDR3 in DNA: TGTGCCAGCAGCCAAGACGCCCGGGGGGGCCAAAGAAAGACCGGGGAGCTGTTTTTT.

The rearrangement uses TRBV19 and TRBJ2-1; D ambiguous. The CDR3 has 12 amino acids. Trimming shortened V by 4 bases and J by 9 bases, and 10 bases separated the two germline ends. Germline CDR1 LNHDA, CDR2 SQIVND (reference sequence). The CDR3 nucleotides are TGTGCCAGTAGTACGCCAATGGGTGAGCAGTTCTTC. Translation: CASSTPMGEQFF.

This chain's CDR3 is CASSLGLPNSGNTIYF. Written as DNA, the CDR3 is TGCGCCAGCAGCTTGGGCTTACCCAACTCTGGAAACACCATATATTTT. This chain joins TRBV5-1 and TRBJ1-3; no clear D gene. The CDR3 is made up of 16 amino acids. Trimming removed 0 bases at V and 0 bases at J, with 10 bases between. The V gene's germline CDR1 is SGHRS and CDR2 YFSETQ.

This chain links TRBV6-1 with TRBJ2-7; D not certain. Germline loops: CDR1 MNHNS, CDR2 SASEGT. The CDR3 loop spans 11 amino acids. Trimming pared 2 bases from V and 3 bases from J, leaving 2 bases between. The CDR3 DNA sequence: TGTGCCAGCAGTGAACGCTACGAGCAGTACTTC. Its protein is CASSERYEQYF.

The chain uses TRBV29-1 and TRBJ2-1, with TRBD2 identical over 13 bases. V shed 8 bases, J shed 8 bases, and the junction held 9 bases outside the gene matches. CDR3 length equals 14 residues. Germline values: CDR1 SQVTM, CDR2 ANQGSEA. The CDR3 region has the DNA TGCAGCTTTTGGACTAGCGGGAGTTTCTATGAGCAGTTCTTC. Protein product: CSFWTSGSFYEQFF.

The chain joins TRBV15 to TRBJ2-5; D gene uncertain. CDR3 length equals 15 residues. In germline, CDR1 is LNHNV, CDR2 YYDKDF (reference sequence). With 1 base removed from V and 7 bases from J, the gap between germline ends came to 16 bases. The CDR3 here is CATSRVPDGTRTQYF. DNA of the CDR3: TGTGCCACCAGCAGAGTCCCGGACGGAACCAGGACCCAGTACTTC.

This chain links TRBV6-1 with TRBJ2-5, with TRBD1 matching 7 bases. The CDR3 contains 14 residues. Germline CDR1 MNHNS, CDR2 SASEGT. With 6 bases clipped from V and 4 bases from J, the junction kept 8 bases outside the gene matches. The CDR3 region has the DNA TGTGCCAGCAGGGAGACAGGGCTTGGAGAGACCCAGTACTTC. This codes for CASRETGLGETQYF.

V is TRBV10-3 and J is TRBJ1-5, with TRBD1 identical over 7 bases. CDR1 ENHRY and CDR2 SYGVKD come from the germline V gene. After removal of 0 bases from V and 6 bases from J, the junction contained 5 bases not matched to a gene. The CDR3 loop spans 15 amino acids. CDR3: CAISESGTDVQPQHF. The DNA for the CDR3 is TGTGCCATCAGTGAGTCAGGGACAGATGTTCAGCCCCAGCATTTT.

A word on this clone: The identical CDR3 is also encoded by other nucleotide sequences in the sample. V usage is TRBV18 and J usage is TRBJ1-1; D gene uncertain. In germline, CDR1 is KGHSH, CDR2 LQKENI. Trimming took 6 bases from V and 1 from J, leaving 6 bases between them. The CDR3 loop spans 12 amino acids. In DNA form, the CDR3 reads TGTGCCAGCTCCCCAGGGAACACTGAAGCTTTCTTT. This gives the protein CASSPGNTEAFF. The variable domain in full, with the rest retrieved from reference TRBV18 and TRBJ1-1, is NAGVMQNPRHLVRRRGQEARLRCSPMKGHSHVYWYRQLPEEGLKFMVYLQKENIIDESGMPKERFSAEFPKEGPSILRIQQVVRGDSAAYFCASSPGNTEAFFGQGTRLTVV.

The table lists this clone with a count of one. The rearrangement joins TRBV2 to TRBJ2-3; D ambiguous. Trimming stripped 3 bases from V and 1 base from J, with 5 bases between. Germline V gene lookup returns CDR1 SNHLY and CDR2 FYNNEI. The CDR3 consists of 13 residues. The CDR3 DNA reads as TGTGCCAGCAGTGAGGTAGGCACAGATACGCAGTATTTT. Translated: CASSEVGTDTQYF.

V usage is TRBV11-2 and J usage is TRBJ2-7; 7 nucleotides match TRBD2. The CDR3 runs 15 residues. V gave up 0 bases and J gave up 2 bases; unmatched junction bases: 4. Germline assignment: CDR1 SGHAT and CDR2 FQNNGV. The CDR3 nucleotides are TGTGCCAGCAGCTTAGATCCAGCGGGGACCTACGAGCAGTACTTC. As protein: CASSLDPAGTYEQYF.

The chain joins TRBV7-3 to TRBJ1-2; D is undetermined. CDR3 length: 14 amino acids. Germline values: CDR1 SGHTA, CDR2 FQGTGA. V was pared by 3 bases and J by 0 bases, with 8 bases between. The CDR3 loop reads CASSLGEANYGYTF. The DNA of the CDR3 is TGTGCCAGCAGCTTGGGCGAAGCTAACTATGGCTACACCTTC. The full variable domain, in which reference TRBV7-3 and TRBJ1-2 provide the parts outside the CDR3, is GAGVSQTPSNKVTEKGKYVELRCDPISGHTALYWYRQSLGQGPEFLIYFQGTGAADDSGLPNDRFFAVRPEGSVSTLKIQRTERGDSAVYLCASSLGEANYGYTFGSGTRLTVV.

The V and J genes are TRBV10-2 and TRBJ1-1; TRBD1 matches 9 bases. V was clipped by 6 bases and J by 0 bases; unmatched bases: 8. Per germline, CDR1 WSHSY and CDR2 SAAADI. The length of the CDR3 is 16 residues. The DNA for the CDR3 is TGCGCCAGCAGCTACGGACAGGGGAAGATGAACACTGAAGCTTTCTTT. Protein: CASSYGQGKMNTEAFF.

This chain links TRBV7-9 with TRBJ2-1; 11 bases match TRBD2. CDR1 is SEHNR, CDR2 FQNEAQ, per germline (reference sequence). The CDR3 length is 15 residues. V lost 5 bases, J lost 5 bases, and 5 bases stayed unmatched. The CDR3 reads CASSAGLAENNEQFF. The CDR3 nucleotides are TGTGCCAGCAGCGCGGGACTAGCGGAGAACAATGAGCAGTTCTTC.

The rearrangement joins TRBV6-1 to TRBJ1-1; D perhaps matches TRBD1 (5 bases). Trimming shortened V by 1 base and J by 4 bases, and 7 bases separated the two germline ends. This CDR3 comprises 13 residues. Germline assignment: CDR1 MNHNS and CDR2 SASEGT. CDR3 DNA: TGTGCCAGCAGTGAAGTAGGGGTCACTGAAGCTTTCTTT. It specifies CASSEVGVTEAFF.

The sample holds one count of this clone. The CDR3 loop is CASSYSLPGGSPLHF. The DNA for the CDR3 is TGTGCCAGCAGTTACTCCCTGCCAGGGGGGTCACCCCTCCACTTT. This chain joins TRBV6-6 and TRBJ1-6; TRBD1 agrees at 7 bases. The CDR3 runs to 15 residues. Germline CDR1 is MNHNY and CDR2 is SVGAGI (reference sequence). V gave up 0 bases and J gave up 10 bases; unmatched junction bases: 6.